Listed below are T cell receptor beta chains from one sample, sequenced in a study of radiotherapy plus CTLA-4 blockade in lung cancer. Libraries were prepared by immunoSEQ multiplex PCR; TCRdb keeps only in-frame clonotypes and omits some of them. The sample contains roughly 15,000 clones, approximately 75% of which appear only once. Material: peripheral blood, obtained from a patient treated with radiotherapy plus ipilimumab. The source of these receptors is a human donor with non-small cell lung cancer whose response to radiotherapy plus ipilimumab could not be evaluated. The CDR3 runs from the conserved cysteine through the conserved F or W. A D gene is named only where the DNA matches it firmly. Not all rows give a size; the values are once, few, many and, for expanded clones, a class.

17	NA	TRBV30	NA	TRBJ2-7	TGTGCCTGGAGTGTACAATGGCCGCGTAACAGCACCTACGAGCAGTACTTC	CAWSVQWPRNSTYEQYF
14	NA	TRBV19	TRBD1	TRBJ2-1	TGTGCCAGTAGTCCGGACAGGGCCACTAATGAGCAGTTCTTC	CASSPDRATNEQFF
15	few	TRBV7-2	NA	TRBJ1-5	TGTGCCAGCAGCTTAGGGCAGGGGCACAGTCAGCCCCAGCATTTT	CASSLGQGHSQPQHF
15	NA	TRBV9	NA	TRBJ2-1	TGTGCCAGCAGCGTAGACGGGGGTTCCTACAATGAGCAGTTCTTC	CASSVDGGSYNEQFF
14	NA	TRBV7-8	NA	TRBJ2-7	TGTGCCAGCAGCTCCACAGGGCAAGCCTACGAGCAGTACTTC	CASSSTGQAYEQYF
16	NA	TRBV13	NA	TRBJ1-2	TGTGCCAGCAGCTTACAGAGATACAGGGTTGGCTATGGCTACACCTTC	CASSLQRYRVGYGYTF
15	NA	TRBV27	NA	TRBJ2-7	TGTGCCAGCAGTCGCCGCTACCGGGAACCCTACGAGCAGTACTTC	CASSRRYREPYEQYF
13	NA	TRBV11-2	NA	TRBJ1-1	TGTGCCAGCAGCTTAGTTGACTACACTGAAGCTTTCTTT	CASSLVDYTEAFF
14	NA	TRBV7-2	TRBD1	TRBJ1-1	TGTGCCAGCAGACGTACAGGGGAGAACACTGAAGCTTTCTTT	CASRRTGENTEAFF
13	NA	TRBV5-5	TRBD1	TRBJ1-1	TGTGCCAGCAGCTCCCAGGGGGCGGGTGAAGCTTTCTTT	CASSSQGAGEAFF
19	NA	TRBV11-3	TRBD2	TRBJ2-2	TGTGCCAGCAGCCTACAACTAGCGGGGGGTCTGGCGGCCACCGGGGAGCTGTTTTTT	CASSLQLAGGLAATGELFF
17	NA	TRBV15	TRBD1	TRBJ2-6	TGTGCCACCAGCACCGGACAGGGCAACTCTGGGGCCAACGTCCTGACTTTC	CATSTGQGNSGANVLTF
14	NA	TRBV5-1	NA	TRBJ1-1	TGCGCCAGCAGCTTGCAGGGGAGAGACACTGAAGCTTTCTTT	CASSLQGRDTEAFF
14	few	TRBV5-3	NA	TRBJ2-7	TGTGCCAGCAGCCTGCGCGGGACGGACTACGAGCAGTACTTC	CASSLRGTDYEQYF
16	NA	TRBV5-5	NA	TRBJ2-2	TGTGCCAGCAGCTGGCGGGGTAGCGAGAACACCGGGGAGCTGTTTTTT	CASSWRGSENTGELFF
13	NA	TRBV6-5	NA	TRBJ2-7	TGTGCCAGCACCCTAGGAATAGGGAGAGAGCAGTACTTC	CASTLGIGREQYF
16	NA	TRBV19	NA	TRBJ2-3	TGTGCCAGTAGTAGGGTGGGGGCCTCTAGCACAGATACGCAGTATTTT	CASSRVGASSTDTQYF
13	NA	TRBV14	NA	TRBJ2-3	TGTGCCAGCAGCCAAGACTACACAGATACGCAGTATTTT	CASSQDYTDTQYF
13	once	TRBV11-3	NA	TRBJ2-7	TGTGCCAGCAGTTTTAGGGGGGGTTACGAGCAGTACTTC	CASSFRGGYEQYF
14	NA	TRBV7-8	NA	TRBJ1-3	TGTGCCAGCACTCCAGGCTTCTCTGGAAACACCATATATTTT	CASTPGFSGNTIYF
14	NA	TRBV2	NA	TRBJ2-3	TGTGCCAGCAGTAGGGACTTCGGGGCAGATACGCAGTATTTT	CASSRDFGADTQYF
14	once	TRBV6-5	NA	TRBJ1-6	TGTGCCAGCAGACGGTGGGGGGATAATTCACCCCTCCACTTT	CASRRWGDNSPLHF
13	NA	TRBV5-6	TRBD1	TRBJ1-2	TGTGCCAGCAGCTTAACAGGGGGCCCTGGCTACACCTTC	CASSLTGGPGYTF
13	NA	TRBV28	NA	TRBJ2-1	TGTGCCAGCAGTTCCCTCGAGCGTTATGGGCAGTTCTTC	CASSSLERYGQFF
12	NA	TRBV18	NA	TRBJ2-1	TGTGCCAGCTCCCAGCAGGGGAATGAGCAGTTCTTC	CASSQQGNEQFF
13	NA	TRBV4-3	NA	TRBJ1-2	TGCGCCAGCAGCCAAGGTTATGAGGCGCCCGCCACCTTC	CASSQGYEAPATF
14	NA	TRBV6-6	NA	TRBJ1-4	TGTGCCAGCAGTTACTCACCAGAACCTGAAAAACTGTTTTTT	CASSYSPEPEKLFF
16	NA	TRBV30	NA	TRBJ2-3	TGTGCCTGGAGTGTATCCAGGGCAAGTAGCACAGATACGCAGTATTTT	CAWSVSRASSTDTQYF
15	NA	TRBV5-1	NA	TRBJ1-3	TGTGCCAGCAGCTTGAGGGGGGGCTCTGGAAACACCATATATTTT	CASSLRGGSGNTIYF
15	NA	TRBV5-4	TRBD1	TRBJ1-1	TGTGCCAGCAGCGACAGGGGGTGGGGGAACACTGAAGCTTTCTTT	CASSDRGWGNTEAFF
14	NA	TRBV5-4	NA	TRBJ1-2	TGTGCCAGCAGCTTGGGGCCGGGAGCCTATGGCTACACCTTC	CASSLGPGAYGYTF
17	NA	TRBV15	NA	TRBJ1-6	TGTGCCACCAGCAGAGGGGGACACCGCTTCCCCAGTTCACCCCTCCACTTT	CATSRGGHRFPSSPLHF
14	NA	TRBV11-2	TRBD1	TRBJ1-5	TGTGCCAGCAGCTCGACAGGGGTAAATCAGCCCCAGCATTTT	CASSSTGVNQPQHF
13	once	TRBV11-2	NA	TRBJ1-5	TGTGCCAGCAGCTCCAATTTCAATCAGCCCCAGCATTTT	CASSSNFNQPQHF
13	NA	TRBV5-1	TRBD2	TRBJ2-1	TGCGCCAGCAGCTGGGGGGGGGAGGTTGAGCAGTTCTTC	CASSWGGEVEQFF
15	NA	TRBV5-4	NA	TRBJ1-5	TGTGCCAGCAGCTTGGGGGCAGGCCCCAATCAGCCCCAGCATTTT	CASSLGAGPNQPQHF
14	NA	TRBV5-1	TRBD1	TRBJ1-1	TGCGCCAGCAGCGCCGGGACAGGGTGGACTGAAGCTTTCTTT	CASSAGTGWTEAFF
14	NA	TRBV18	NA	TRBJ1-3	TGTGCCAGCTCACCAACGGGGACTGGAAACACCATATATTTT	CASSPTGTGNTIYF
15	once	TRBV2	NA	TRBJ1-2	TGTGCCAGCAGTGAAAGGGGCGCAGAGGTCTATGGCTACACCTTC	CASSERGAEVYGYTF
14	NA	TRBV28	TRBD1	TRBJ1-2	TGTGCCAGCATCGACCAACAGGGGGCAAGGGGCTACACCTTC	CASIDQQGARGYTF
12	NA	TRBV5-4	NA	TRBJ2-1	TGTGCCAGCAGTCTGGGGTTGGCAGGGCCGTTCTTC	CASSLGLAGPFF
16	NA	TRBV5-1	TRBD2	TRBJ2-5	TGCGCCAGCAGCCCTATCGCGACTAGCGGGGGTGAGACCCAGTACTTC	CASSPIATSGGETQYF
14	NA	TRBV9	NA	TRBJ1-5	TGTGCCAGCAGCGTAGGAGATAGCAATCAGCCCCAGCATTTT	CASSVGDSNQPQHF
18	NA	TRBV7-8	TRBD2	TRBJ2-2	TGTGCCAGCAGCTTAGCGCCACCGAGCGGGGGGGCCGGCGGGGAGCTGTTTTTT	CASSLAPPSGGAGGELFF
14	NA	TRBV6-5	NA	TRBJ1-1	TGTGCCAGCAGTTTGGGGTTGGGGAGCACTGAAGCTTTCTTT	CASSLGLGSTEAFF
16	NA	TRBV19	NA	TRBJ2-2	TGTGCCAGTAGTATAGGGCAGGGTTCGAACACCGGGGAGCTGTTTTTT	CASSIGQGSNTGELFF
11	NA	TRBV7-9	NA	TRBJ2-3	TGTGCCAGCAGCTTCCCGGATACGCAGTATTTT	CASSFPDTQYF
11	few	TRBV27	NA	TRBJ1-1	TGTGCCAGCAGAATGACAGGTGAAGCTTTCTTT	CASRMTGEAFF
14	many	TRBV29-1	TRBD1	TRBJ2-1	TGCAGCGTCGTTAGGGACAGGGGGTCAAATGAGCAGTTCTTC	CSVVRDRGSNEQFF
14	NA	TRBV29-1	TRBD1	TRBJ2-1	TGCAGCGTTGAACTCGGACAGGGGACGAATGAGCAGTTCTTC	CSVELGQGTNEQFF